This record looks at one TCR beta chain sequence and its context. V shed 3 bases, J shed 3 bases, and the junction held 7 bases outside the gene matches. The CDR3 consists of 15 residues. Germline V lookup: CDR1 GTSNPN, CDR2 SVGIG (reference sequence). The sample comes from a study of blood T cell repertoires in COVID-19. Study-level information: There were acute and convalescent COVID-19 samples, and they came from the United States, Italy and Spain.

Profiled with immunoSEQ multiplex PCR; TCRdb holds only in-frame clones, not every one. This sample has about 190,000 clones, with roughly four fifths found just once. This TCR was recovered from a woman aged 45 to 65 with acute or convalescent COVID-19. Input material: peripheral blood. The J gene is TRBJ1-4, the V gene TRBV30, with 7 bases lining up with TRBD1. CDR3 sequence reads: CAWRPPGTANEKLFF. In DNA, the CDR3 is TGTGCCTGGAGGCCCCCTGGGACAGCTAATGAAAAACTGTTTTTT.